These 31 T cell receptor beta chains came from one sample sequenced in a study of graft-versus-host responses after intestinal transplantation. With about 200,000 irradiated, violet-dye-labeled stimulator cells, about 200,000 CFSE-labeled responder cells were plated. Only in-frame clones appear in the TCRdb table, and some are missing; sequencing was by immunoSEQ multiplex PCR. The top ten hold 3.5% to 4.5% of the sample, which has about 17,000 clones, around 41% seen once. Sequenced material: alloreactive CD8+ T cells from a mixed lymphocyte reaction culture, taken before intestinal transplant. The subset here: CFSE-low proliferating T cells sorted from approximately six-day pre-transplant mixed lymphocyte reaction (GvH or HvG direction). These receptors all stem from a human patient who received an intestinal transplant.

This clone was detected only a few times. The chain is built from TRBV27 and TRBJ2-3, with D perhaps matching TRBD1 (5 bases). The CDR3 is made up of 14 amino acids. Trimming cost V 3 bases and J 4 bases, with 11 bases left between them. The germline V gene has CDR1 MNHEY and CDR2 SMNVEV (reference sequence). Here the CDR3 reads CASSLYQGSDTQYF. In nucleotides, the CDR3 is TGTGCCAGCAGTTTGTACCAGGGCTCAGATACGCAGTATTTT.

This clone was picked up a small number of times. The chain employs TRBV30 and TRBJ2-6; 12 bases align to TRBD2. This CDR3 spans 17 amino acids. The ends lost 4 bases at V and 0 bases at J; junction bases unmatched: 4. Germline V gene data show CDR1 as GTSNPN and CDR2 as SVGIG (reference sequence). CDR3 in amino acids: CAWTGLAGPSGANVLTF. The CDR3 DNA reads TGTGCCTGGACGGGACTAGCGGGTCCCTCTGGGGCCAACGTCCTGACTTTC.

This chain connects TRBV21-1 to TRBJ1-1; TRBD1, the D gene given by the table, was not confirmed from the DNA. TRBV21-1 is a documented pseudogene. The CDR3 is 19 amino acids. The CDR3 loop reads CASSKATGQGTGMNTEAFF. CDR3 coding DNA: TGTGCCAGCAGCAAAGCCACGGGACAGGGAACGGGGATGAACACTGAAGCTTTCTTT.

The J gene is TRBJ2-2, the V gene TRBV6-1; unclear D gene. The CDR3 length is 12 residues. The V end was cut by 6 bases, the J end by 4 bases, with 6 bases between. Germline CDR1 MNHNS, CDR2 SASEGT. In DNA, the CDR3 is TGTGCCAGCAGACCCCCCACCGGGGAGCTGTTTTTT. It encodes CASRPPTGELFF.

V is TRBV2 and J is TRBJ2-5; possibly TRBD2 for D (5 bases). The assigned J gene may be wrong: the sequence end matches TRBJ2-7 better. The CDR3 is 15 residues long. The germline V gene has CDR1 SNHLY and CDR2 FYNNEI. The CDR3 DNA reads as TGTGCCAGCAGGCACTGGGAGAAGAGCTCCTACGAGCAGTACTTC. It encodes CASRHWEKSSYEQYF.

The CDR3 reads CASCIRWSRSGYTF. The CDR3, as DNA: TGCGCCAGCTGTATCAGGTGGAGTCGGAGCGGCTACACCTTC. This rearrangement joins TRBV23-1 to TRBJ1-2; D uncertain. TRBV23-1 belongs to the ORF category, with a function that is uncertain. The CDR3 has 14 residues. The V gene lost 8 bases and the J gene lost 8 bases, with 21 bases spanning the gap.

The V and J genes are TRBV7-9 and TRBJ1-2, with TRBD1 as a possible D gene (6 bases). V lost 5 bases to trimming and J lost 4 bases, with 14 bases between them. Germline CDR1 SEHNR, CDR2 FQNEAQ (reference sequence). The CDR3 covers 14 residues. DNA for the CDR3: TGTGCCAGCAGCGCTGGGCAGGGGTCCTATGGCTACACCTTC. It codes for CASSAGQGSYGYTF.

V gene TRBV6-5 combines with J gene TRBJ2-7, with 9 bases identical to TRBD1. Germline loops: CDR1 MNHEY, CDR2 SVGAGI. The J segment lost 2 bases and the V segment lost 4 bases, leaving 6 bases of the junction unmatched. The CDR3 covers 15 residues. CDR3 in DNA: TGTGCCAGCAGTTCCCCCGGGACAGGGCCCTACGAGCAGTACTTC. Protein sequence: CASSSPGTGPYEQYF.

Details on this clone: The sample holds other DNA sequences that translate to the same CDR3. This rearrangement joins TRBV23-1 to TRBJ2-1; the match to TRBD2 covers 8 bases. TRBV23-1 is given ORF status, its function remaining uncertain. The CDR3 runs 15 residues. The ends lost 4 bases at V and 6 bases at J; junction bases unmatched: 8. As DNA, the CDR3 is TGCGCCAGCAGTCCCGGGACTAGTGGATTCAATGAGCAGTTCTTC. It is translated as CASSPGTSGFNEQFF.

This clone was detected only a few times. The chain combines TRBV5-6 with TRBJ1-2; 12 bases align to TRBD1. The germline V gene encodes CDR1 SGHDT and CDR2 YYEEEE. V was clipped by 1 base and J by 8 bases; unmatched bases: 18. The CDR3 runs to 19 residues. The CDR3 nucleotides read TGTGCCAGCAGCTTGTGGGGGGCCCCCGGGACAGGGGGCTTGAGGGGCTACACCTTC. Encoded protein: CASSLWGAPGTGGLRGYTF. Full variable domain (missing parts from reference TRBV5-6 and TRBJ1-2): DAGVTQSPTHLIKTRGQQVTLRCSPKSGHDTVSWYQQALGQGPQFIFQYYEEEERQRGNFPDRFSGHQFPNYSSELNVNALLLGDSALYLCASSLWGAPGTGGLRGYTFGSGTRLTVV.

This clone was counted only a few times. The genes are TRBV10-3 and TRBJ1-6, with TRBD1 as a possible D gene (5 bases). The CDR3 runs to 14 residues. The germline V gene has CDR1 ENHRY and CDR2 SYGVKD. With 2 bases removed from V and 9 bases from J, the gap between germline ends came to 11 bases. Written as DNA, the CDR3 is TGTGCCATCAGTGAGGGGACGGAATTTTCACCCCTCCACTTT. Translating it yields CAISEGTEFSPLHF.

This clone was observed a handful of times. V and J are TRBV6-5 and TRBJ2-2; no clear D. Trimming took off 4 bases at V and 1 base at J, with 4 bases between the two ends. The CDR3 runs to 13 residues. Germline V gene lookup returns CDR1 MNHEY and CDR2 SVGAGI. This chain's CDR3 is CASSLKNTGELFF. CDR3 sequence (DNA): TGTGCCAGCAGTTTGAAGAACACCGGGGAGCTGTTTTTT.

The J gene is TRBJ2-7, the V gene TRBV5-4; 9 bases fit TRBD1. The CDR3 has 16 amino acids. V shed 4 bases and J 3 bases; nucleotides not matched to a gene: 11. CDR1 SGHNT and CDR2 YYREEE come from the germline V gene (reference sequence). The CDR3 DNA is TGTGCCAGCAGCCATGAACAGGGGGCGAATTTCTACGAGCAGTACTTC. Its protein product is CASSHEQGANFYEQYF.

The rearrangement joins TRBV23-1 to TRBJ1-2; D unclear. TRBV23-1 is an open reading frame whose function is uncertain. The V and J ends lost 0 bases and 2 bases respectively, with 10 bases between them. This CDR3 is built from 15 residues. The CDR3 reads CASSQSLGGNYGYTF. The DNA for the CDR3 is TGCGCCAGCAGTCAATCACTAGGAGGGAACTATGGCTACACCTTC.

This clone occurred a few times. This chain connects TRBV10-3 to TRBJ2-1; D is ambiguous. Trimming pared 0 bases from V and 6 bases from J, leaving 15 bases between. The CDR3 totals 16 residues. Germline V gene data show CDR1 as ENHRY and CDR2 as SYGVKD. CDR3 nucleotide sequence: TGTGCCATCAGTGAGTCGGGGTGGCCGTACCGCAATGAGCAGTTCTTC. Protein sequence: CAISESGWPYRNEQFF.

The genes are TRBV7-4 and TRBJ2-6; D gene ambiguous. The CDR3 length is 18 residues. Germline loops: CDR1 SGHVT, CDR2 SQSDAQ. Trimming cost V 1 base and J 6 bases, with 19 bases left between them. CDR3 loop: CASSLVGIRQEKANVLTF. DNA of the CDR3: TGTGCCAGCAGCTTAGTGGGCATACGACAAGAGAAGGCCAACGTCCTGACTTTC.

The V and J genes are TRBV7-8 and TRBJ2-1; D not resolved. Trimming removed 3 bases from V and 8 bases from J, with 5 bases in between. CDR1 SGHVS and CDR2 FQNEAQ come from the germline V gene. The CDR3 loop spans 11 amino acids. The CDR3 coding sequence is TGTGCCAGCAGCTTGAAGGATGAGCAGTTCTTC. Encoded protein: CASSLKDEQFF.

The chain recombines TRBV10-2 with TRBJ2-3; 13 positions match TRBD2. This CDR3 is 14 amino acids long. Per germline, CDR1 WSHSY and CDR2 SAAADI. V lost 8 bases to trimming and J lost 5 bases; unmatched junction nucleotides: 4. In nucleotides, the CDR3 is TGCGCCAGCTGGACTAGCGGGAGCCAAGATACGCAGTATTTT. Encoded protein: CASWTSGSQDTQYF.

About this clone itself: A much larger clone differs by one base, so this may be a read error. This sequence joins TRBV9 and TRBJ2-7, with 9 nucleotides matching TRBD1. V lost 3 bases to trimming and J lost 3 bases; unmatched junction nucleotides: 1. Per germline, CDR1 SGDLS and CDR2 YYNGEE. The CDR3 loop spans 13 amino acids. The CDR3 region is CASSGGQGYEQYF. The CDR3 DNA follows: TGTGCCAGCAGCGGGGGACAGGGCTACGAGCAGTACTTC.

The chain employs TRBV21-1 and TRBJ2-1; the DNA was not used to check the table's D call, TRBD1. TRBV21-1 is tagged as a pseudogene. The CDR3 has 13 residues. Here the CDR3 reads CASLDRARNEQFF. The CDR3 nucleotides read TGTGCCAGTTTGGACAGGGCGCGGAATGAGCAGTTCTTC.

The chain carries TRBV5-1 and TRBJ1-1; D unresolved. The V end was cut by 0 bases, the J end by 7 bases, with 7 bases between. This CDR3 contains 12 residues. From germline, CDR1 is SGHRS and CDR2 YFSETQ. Written as DNA, the CDR3 is TGCGCCAGCAGCTTGGGGGCGAGTGAAGCTTTCTTT. This translates into CASSLGASEAFF.

A single count supports this clone. The rearrangement links TRBV7-9 to TRBJ2-7; weak D call: TRBD1 (7 bases). The V end lost 6 bases, the J end lost 2 bases, and 29 bases lay between the germline ends. The CDR3 runs to 19 residues. The germline V gene encodes CDR1 SEHNR and CDR2 FQNEAQ (reference sequence). Here the CDR3 reads CASRRETGRWPFFPYEQYF. CDR3 nucleotide sequence: TGTGCCAGCAGGCGAGAGACAGGGAGGTGGCCGTTCTTTCCCTACGAGCAGTACTTC.

The chain couples TRBV7-8 to TRBJ2-7, with 9 bases fitting TRBD1. V was pared by 6 bases and J by 3 bases, with 9 bases of the junction left unmatched. CDR3 length equals 15 residues. Germline V gives CDR1 SGHVS, CDR2 FQNEAQ. CDR3 nucleotides: TGTGCCAGCAGGCTCACCGGGACAGGGAACTACGAGCAGTACTTC. It yields the protein CASRLTGTGNYEQYF.

This clone ranks as medium-sized. This chain uses TRBV7-9 with TRBJ2-1; the D is unclear. The length of the CDR3 is 13 residues. V was pared by 1 base and J by 8 bases, with 9 bases between. Germline assignment: CDR1 SEHNR and CDR2 FQNEAQ (reference sequence). The CDR3 sequence: CASSLGGSDEQFF. The CDR3 DNA is TGTGCCAGCAGCTTAGGTGGGTCGGATGAGCAGTTCTTC.

A remark on this clone: At one end the junction does not follow the germline gene, possibly because of a read error. This chain connects TRBV28 to TRBJ2-3; no firm D call. The CDR3 has 15 amino acids. The germline V gene encodes CDR1 MDHEN and CDR2 SYDVKM. CDR3 nucleotides: TGTGCCAGCAGTTTGTTGGACCCTCGCGGAGATGCGCAGTATTTT. Amino acid sequence: CASSLLDPRGDAQYF.

The chain joins TRBV4-1 to TRBJ2-7, with 12 positions matching TRBD2. CDR1 MGHRA and CDR2 YSYEKL come from the germline V gene. This CDR3 has 18 residues. With 0 bases clipped from V and 3 bases from J, the junction kept 9 bases outside the gene matches. The CDR3 coding sequence is TGCGCCAGCAGCCAAGAAGGGTACCTGACTAGCGGGAGCTACGAGCAGTACTTC. This codes for CASSQEGYLTSGSYEQYF.

This clone was counted only a few times. This sample includes further DNA sequences coding for the same CDR3. The V gene is TRBV29-1, the J gene TRBJ2-7; either TRBD1 or TRBD2 may supply D (7 bases each). CDR3 size: 16 residues. Trimming removed 1 base from V and 4 bases from J, with 20 bases in between. Germline-derived CDR1 and CDR2 are SQVTM and ANQGSEA. The CDR3 DNA reads TGCAGCGTTGAAGCGGGAGGCCAGGGGGGGGAGTACGAGCAGTACTTC. This translates into CSVEAGGQGGEYEQYF.

This clone was counted a few times. As DNA, the CDR3 is TGCGCCAGCAGCTTGGTAGCGGGGTCCTCCTACGAGCAGTACTTC. Translating it yields CASSLVAGSSYEQYF. The chain has TRBV5-1 and TRBJ2-7; 8 nucleotides align to TRBD2. V lost 0 bases, J lost 0 bases, and 2 bases stayed unmatched. Germline V gene sequence: CDR1 SGHRS, CDR2 YFSETQ. This CDR3 has 15 residues.

V and J are TRBV5-1 and TRBJ2-7, with 11 bases aligning to TRBD2. This CDR3 has 15 amino acids. Germline V gene lookup returns CDR1 SGHRS and CDR2 YFSETQ. The trim removed 0 bases at V and 2 bases at J, leaving 1 base unmatched. CDR3 sequence: CASSLGLAGTYEQYF. The CDR3 bases are TGCGCCAGCAGCTTGGGACTAGCGGGGACCTACGAGCAGTACTTC. Looking up the rest from reference TRBV5-1 and TRBJ2-7 gives the full variable domain: KAGVTQTPRYLIKTRGQQVTLSCSPISGHRSVSWYQQTPGQGLQFLFEYFSETQRNKGNFPGRFSGRQFSNSRSEMNVSTLELGDSALYLCASSLGLAGTYEQYFGPGTRLTVT.

The rearrangement uses TRBV7-3 and TRBJ2-7, with D hard to call. Trimming cost V 7 bases and J 0 bases, with 13 bases left between them. Germline V gene lookup returns CDR1 SGHTA and CDR2 FQGTGA. The length of the CDR3 is 14 residues. CDR3 coding DNA: TGTGCCAGCACCGTCCCAGGTACCTCCTACGAGCAGTACTTC. This translates into CASTVPGTSYEQYF.

In this sample, this clone turned up a few times. The chain uses TRBV6-1 and TRBJ2-7; D is possibly TRBD1 (5 bases). The CDR3 runs to 11 residues. Trimming removed 6 bases from V and 6 bases from J, with 9 bases in between. The germline V gene has CDR1 MNHNS and CDR2 SASEGT. CDR3 bases: TGTGCCAGCAGAGCAGGGCTCGAGCAGTACTTC. Amino acid sequence: CASRAGLEQYF.